The count of the clone carrying this TCR beta chain is one. The V and J ends lost 5 bases and 4 bases, in that order; junction bases with no gene match: 14. The CDR3 contains 17 residues. When the RNA was reverse transcribed, random hexamers were used with an input of roughly 0.45 to 1 ug. TCRdb re-analysed the immunoSEQ multiplex PCR reads in MiXCR, keeping a single row per CDR3 protein. This repertoire shows nearly 200,000 distinct CDR3 sequences, around 96% found once; its top ten account for around 0.085%. The sample belongs to a study of CD8 T cells in Susac syndrome. The rearrangement uses TRBV12-3 or TRBV12-4 and TRBJ2-5, with 9 bases matching TRBD2. The sequenced material came from CD4+ T cells from PBMCs. This receptor was taken from a human donor with multiple sclerosis. Written as DNA, the CDR3 is TGTGCCAGCAGTCCCCAGGTTAGCGGGAGACGGGGAGAGACCCAGTACTTC. Translated, it gives CASSPQVSGRRGETQYF.